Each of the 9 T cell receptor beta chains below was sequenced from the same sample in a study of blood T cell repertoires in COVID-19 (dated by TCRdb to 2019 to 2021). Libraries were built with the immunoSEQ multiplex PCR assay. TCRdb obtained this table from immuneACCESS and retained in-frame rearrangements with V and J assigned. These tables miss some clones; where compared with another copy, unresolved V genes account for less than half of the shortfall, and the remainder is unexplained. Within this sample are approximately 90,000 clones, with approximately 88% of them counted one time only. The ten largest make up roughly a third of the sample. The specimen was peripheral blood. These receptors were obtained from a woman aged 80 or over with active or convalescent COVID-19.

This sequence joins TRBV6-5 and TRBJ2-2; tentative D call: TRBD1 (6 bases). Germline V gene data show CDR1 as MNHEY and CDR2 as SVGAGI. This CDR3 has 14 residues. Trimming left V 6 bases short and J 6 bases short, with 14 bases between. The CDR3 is CASSRTGRAGELFF. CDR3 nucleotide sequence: TGTGCCAGCAGCCGTACAGGGCGCGCCGGGGAGCTGTTTTTT.

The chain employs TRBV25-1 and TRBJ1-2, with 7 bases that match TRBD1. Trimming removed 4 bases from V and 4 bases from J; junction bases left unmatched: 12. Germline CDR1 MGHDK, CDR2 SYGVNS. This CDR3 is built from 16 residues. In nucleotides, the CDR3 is TGTGCCAGCAGTGCCCCCGGGACAGAAGTCATCTATGGCTACACCTTC. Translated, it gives CASSAPGTEVIYGYTF.

The CDR3 loop is CSVGGGGYTF. The CDR3 DNA reads TGCAGCGTTGGAGGAGGAGGCTACACCTTC. The chain recombines TRBV29-1 with TRBJ1-2; no definite D call. This CDR3 contains 10 residues. The V gene lost 4 bases and the J gene lost 8 bases, with 8 bases spanning the gap. Germline lookup yields CDR1 SQVTM and CDR2 ANQGSEA. Full variable domain (remainder filled in from reference TRBV29-1 and TRBJ1-2): SAVISQKPSRDICQRGTSLTIQCQVDSQVTMMFWYRQQPGQSLTLIATANQGSEATYESGFVIDKFPISRPNLTFSTLTVSNMSPEDSSIYLCSVGGGGYTFGSGTRLTVV.

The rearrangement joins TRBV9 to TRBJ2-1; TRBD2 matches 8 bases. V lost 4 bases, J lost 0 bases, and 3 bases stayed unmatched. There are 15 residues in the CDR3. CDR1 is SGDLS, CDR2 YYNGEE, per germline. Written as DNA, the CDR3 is TGTGCCAGCAGCCAAGCGGGGGTCTCCTACAATGAGCAGTTCTTC. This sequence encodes CASSQAGVSYNEQFF.

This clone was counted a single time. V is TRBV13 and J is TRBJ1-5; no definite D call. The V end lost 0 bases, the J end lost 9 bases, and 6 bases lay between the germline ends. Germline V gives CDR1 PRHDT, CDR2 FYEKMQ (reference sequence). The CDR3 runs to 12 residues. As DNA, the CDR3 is TGTGCCAGCAGCTTAGGTGCCGGGCCCCAGCATTTT. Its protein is CASSLGAGPQHF. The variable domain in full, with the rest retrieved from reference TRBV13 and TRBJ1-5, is AAGVIQSPRHLIKEKRETATLKCYPIPRHDTVYWYQQGPGQDPQFLISFYEKMQSDKGSIPDRFSAQQFSDYHSELNMSSLELGDSALYFCASSLGAGPQHFGDGTRLSIL.

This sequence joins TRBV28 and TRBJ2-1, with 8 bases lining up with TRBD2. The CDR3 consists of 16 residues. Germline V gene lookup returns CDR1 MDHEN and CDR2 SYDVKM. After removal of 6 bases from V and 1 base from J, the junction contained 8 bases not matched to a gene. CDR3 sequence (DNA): TGTGCCAGCAGCCTCAGGACTAGCAGATCCTACAATGAGCAGTTCTTC. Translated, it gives CASSLRTSRSYNEQFF.

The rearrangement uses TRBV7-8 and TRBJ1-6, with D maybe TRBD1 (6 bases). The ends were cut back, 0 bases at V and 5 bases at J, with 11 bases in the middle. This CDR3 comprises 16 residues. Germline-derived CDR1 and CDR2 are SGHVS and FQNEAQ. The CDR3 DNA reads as TGTGCCAGCAGCTTAGCGCGGGGGCCGAATAATTCACCCCTCCACTTT. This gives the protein CASSLARGPNNSPLHF.

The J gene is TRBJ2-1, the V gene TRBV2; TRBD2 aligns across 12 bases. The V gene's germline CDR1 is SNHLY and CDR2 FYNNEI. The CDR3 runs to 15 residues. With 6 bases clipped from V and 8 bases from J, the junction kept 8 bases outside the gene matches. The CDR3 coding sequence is TGTGCCAGCAGCGGACTAGCGGGGCCGTTGGATGAGCAGTTCTTC. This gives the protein CASSGLAGPLDEQFF.

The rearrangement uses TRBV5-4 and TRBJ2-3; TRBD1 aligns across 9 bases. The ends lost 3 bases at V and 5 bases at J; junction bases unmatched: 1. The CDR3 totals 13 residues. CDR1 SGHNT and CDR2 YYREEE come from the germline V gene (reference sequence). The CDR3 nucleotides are TGTGCCAGCAGCTGGGACAGGGAAGATACGCAGTATTTT. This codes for CASSWDREDTQYF.